This entry describes one T cell receptor (beta chain). What this receptor recognizes is not known. No much larger clone exists at a distance of one base, and base qualities are not known. The immunoSEQ Assay, a bias-controlled multiplex PCR, was used to amplify TCRbeta CDR3 regions from genomic DNA. As for how the authors treated the data: Within the assay, amplification of reference gene primers was used to estimate how many nucleated cells each sample contained. Sequence reads were collapsed and filtered to measure the absolute abundance of every unique TCRbeta CDR3 rearrangement. Productive Simpson clonality was computed per sample as the square root of Simpson's diversity index over productive rearrangements. Held by TCRdb, this immuneACCESS table contains in-frame sequences only and omits some clones. Under half of the omission traces to an unresolved V gene where checked; the cause of the rest is unknown. For V, J and clone size, that table is used; D and trimming come from the DNA. Recorded for this sample are more than 80,000 clones; 90% of them occurred a single time. The biggest ten clones account for approximately 1.5% of the sample.

This record comes from a study of blood T cell repertoires in COVID-19 (dated by TCRdb to between 2020 and 2021). For the study in its entirety: The collaborator samples originated in the United States, Italy and Spain and spanned the acute and convalescent phases of COVID-19. The prospective study material was composed of cDNA or gDNA derived from T cells, B-cell-depleted T cells, or PBMCs. The dataset comprised deeply sampled blood TCRbeta repertoires from subjects exposed to, actively infected with, or recovered from COVID-19. A freely available public database, intended as a resource for researchers studying the immune response to SARS-CoV-2, is where the repertoires were released. The samples were drawn from the first 160 participants of the ongoing ImmuneRACE study and from 1,200 or so subjects provided by 6 global collaborators. Nearly every sample came with metadata listing a de-identified subject ID, COVID-19 status, age in years and sex. Where available, HLA class I and class II types were taken from metadata supplied by the sample provider and were not determined by assay-based typing. Overall study outcomes, separate from this receptor: Clinical and demographic metadata were provided uncurated, with the amount varying by source and participant.

Whole blood was collected in K2EDTA tubes by collaborating institutions according to the institutions' own protocols. For TCRbeta analysis, collaborator samples were shipped as frozen whole blood, as isolated PBMCs, or as DNA extracted from either sample type. Based on the germline V gene, the CDR1 and CDR2 sequences are SQVTM and ANQGSEA. The germline V and J ends show losses of 4 bases and 2 bases respectively, and no gene match explains 1 base of the junction. CDR3 length: 12 amino acids, cysteine to phenylalanine. Of all the DNA, just the CDR3 is kept, 36 bases in frame from base 1. Sequenced material: peripheral blood. The receptor comes from a human donor with active COVID-19. The donor label of this sample is uncertain. The rearranged chain carries TRBV29-1 and TRBJ2-7; the central 8 bases match TRBD1. The CDR3 reads as follows: CSVAQGAYEQYF. The bases read TGCAGCGTTGCACAGGGGGCCTACGAGCAGTACTTC.